Presented here are 25 T cell receptor beta chains from one specimen sequenced in a study of shared clonotypes between healthy human individuals. Repertoires were generated with immunoSEQ multiplex PCR, while TCRdb's copy carries only in-frame clones and drops some. This sample has around 600,000 clones, with roughly 98% found just once. CD45RO negativity and positive selection for CCR7 defined naive CD8 cells, a population that excluded terminally differentiated effector memory CD45RA+ cells. The sequencing sample was made of naive CD8+ T cells sorted from blood. These TCRs come from a man aged 25 to 40 in good health.

The V and J genes are TRBV2 and TRBJ2-6, with unresolved D. There are 15 residues in the CDR3. CDR1 and CDR2 (germline): SNHLY, FYNNEI. V was shortened by 3 bases and J by 0 bases, with 6 bases between the two germline ends. CDR3 amino acids: CASSEAASGANVLTF. As DNA, the CDR3 is TGTGCCAGCAGTGAGGCGGCCTCTGGGGCCAACGTCCTGACTTTC.

This chain connects TRBV10-3 to TRBJ2-7, with D possibly TRBD1 on 8 matching bases. The germline V gene has CDR1 ENHRY and CDR2 SYGVKD. Trimming shortened V by 6 bases and J by 1 base, and 16 bases separated the two germline ends. This CDR3 spans 15 amino acids. This chain's CDR3 is CAIRRGQGGSYEQYF. The CDR3 DNA sequence: TGTGCCATCAGGCGCGGACAGGGAGGGTCCTACGAGCAGTACTTC.

J is TRBJ2-7 and V is TRBV5-1, with D perhaps being TRBD1 or TRBD2 (6 bases each). Germline V CDR1 and CDR2: SGHRS, YFSETQ. Trimming stripped 4 bases from V and 3 bases from J, with 17 bases between. This CDR3 is 15 amino acids long. This chain's CDR3 is CASSPLGGHLYEQYF. DNA for the CDR3: TGCGCCAGCAGCCCCCTGGGGGGACACCTCTACGAGCAGTACTTC.

This chain uses TRBV11-2 with TRBJ1-1, with D hard to call. Germline CDR1 is SGHAT and CDR2 is FQNNGV. The CDR3 has 16 amino acids. The V and J ends lost 5 bases and 0 bases respectively, with 16 bases between them. The CDR3 nucleotides are TGTGCCAGCAGCAAAGCCCTAACAGAAATGAACACTGAAGCTTTCTTT. Its translation: CASSKALTEMNTEAFF.

The chain carries TRBV2 and TRBJ2-7; TRBD2 agrees at 12 bases. V was pared by 1 base and J by 3 bases, with 1 base of the junction left unmatched. This CDR3 has 15 amino acids. CDR1 and CDR2 (germline): SNHLY, FYNNEI. The CDR3 DNA sequence: TGTGCCAGCAGTGAAGGGACTAGCGGGAACTACGAGCAGTACTTC. Its protein product is CASSEGTSGNYEQYF.

The genes are TRBV11-2 and TRBJ2-7; D is uncertain. CDR3 length: 13 residues. The V gene lost 0 bases and the J gene lost 0 bases, with 3 bases spanning the gap. CDR1 and CDR2 from the germline V gene are SGHAT and FQNNGV. CDR3 loop: CASSLDFSYEQYF. As DNA, the CDR3 is TGTGCCAGCAGCTTAGACTTCTCCTACGAGCAGTACTTC.

V gene TRBV29-1 combines with J gene TRBJ2-3; TRBD2 agrees at 7 bases. Germline V gene data show CDR1 as SQVTM and CDR2 as ANQGSEA. Trimming cost V 0 bases and J 3 bases; bases outside gene matches: 6. This CDR3 has 15 amino acids. CDR3 sequence (DNA): TGCAGCGTTGAAGATCGGGGAGCGGGAACAGATACGCAGTATTTT. Residues: CSVEDRGAGTDTQYF.

V is TRBV13 and J is TRBJ2-7, with a tentative D call TRBD1 (6 bases). Trimming stripped 2 bases from V and 4 bases from J, with 12 bases between. The CDR3 has 14 amino acids. The germline CDR1 and CDR2 sequences are PRHDT and FYEKMQ (reference sequence). The CDR3 sequence: CASSLRGSQYEQYF. The CDR3 bases are TGTGCCAGCAGCTTAAGGGGGTCCCAGTACGAGCAGTACTTC.

This chain connects TRBV10-3 to TRBJ2-2; D unresolved. This CDR3 is built from 17 residues. Trimming pared 0 bases from V and 4 bases from J, leaving 15 bases between. Germline V CDR1 and CDR2: ENHRY, SYGVKD. CDR3: CAISESLPPVSTGELFF. CDR3 bases: TGTGCCATCAGTGAGTCCCTACCCCCAGTATCCACCGGGGAGCTGTTTTTT.

This sequence joins TRBV27 and TRBJ2-1; no firm D call. The CDR3 has 15 amino acids. V lost 6 bases to trimming and J lost 6 bases, with 18 bases between them. From germline, CDR1 is MNHEY and CDR2 SMNVEV (reference sequence). The CDR3 spells CASSPPEFEFNEQFF. The CDR3 DNA sequence: TGTGCCAGCAGCCCCCCCGAATTTGAATTCAATGAGCAGTTCTTC.

In this sample, this clone turned up once. CDR3: CASSQGGNTEAFF. In nucleotides, the CDR3 is TGTGCCAGCAGTCAGGGAGGGAACACTGAAGCTTTCTTT. This rearrangement joins TRBV6-6 to TRBJ1-1, with a possible D match to TRBD1 (5 bases). CDR3 size: 13 residues. Germline V CDR1 and CDR2: MNHNY, SVGAGI (reference sequence). V lost 5 bases to trimming and J lost 1 base, with 8 bases between them.

The genes are TRBV9 and TRBJ1-5, with 8 bases matching TRBD1. The CDR3 is made up of 14 amino acids. Germline CDR1 SGDLS, CDR2 YYNGEE. V shed 4 bases and J 8 bases; nucleotides not matched to a gene: 8. The DNA for the CDR3 is TGTGCCAGCAGCAGTGCAGGGGGCTCTGAGCCCCAGCATTTT. Translated: CASSSAGGSEPQHF.

To note about this clone: The sample carries other DNA sequences with the same CDR3. The chain is built from TRBV9 and TRBJ2-5; maybe TRBD2 (5 bases). Germline CDR1 SGDLS, CDR2 YYNGEE. The CDR3 extends over 14 amino acids. V lost 0 bases, J lost 2 bases, and 8 bases lay in between. The DNA of the CDR3 is TGTGCCAGCAGCGTAGCTGGGAGTCAAGAGACCCAGTACTTC. It encodes CASSVAGSQETQYF.

The sample holds one count of this clone. V usage is TRBV10-3 and J usage is TRBJ2-7; 9 bases are shared with TRBD1. With V trimmed by 9 bases and J by 4 bases, 4 bases remained unmatched. The CDR3 sequence is 12 residues long. The germline V gene has CDR1 ENHRY and CDR2 SYGVKD. This chain's CDR3 is CAIQGAEYEQYF. The CDR3 DNA follows: TGTGCCATACAGGGGGCCGAATACGAGCAGTACTTC.

The chain couples TRBV7-2 to TRBJ2-1, with 7 bases aligning to TRBD1. The CDR3 covers 15 residues. Germline V gene data show CDR1 as SGHTA and CDR2 as FQGNSA. With 6 bases clipped from V and 7 bases from J, the junction kept 12 bases outside the gene matches. The CDR3 sequence: CASSWTGNNKNEQFF. CDR3 nucleotides: TGTGCCAGCAGTTGGACAGGAAACAACAAAAATGAGCAGTTCTTC.

This chain connects TRBV15 to TRBJ2-3, with D unresolved. Between the trimmed V and J ends, which lost 1 base and 1 base, there was a span of 6 bases. CDR1 is LNHNV and CDR2 is YYDKDF in the germline V gene (reference sequence). The CDR3 consists of 14 residues. CDR3 sequence (DNA): TGTGCCACCAGCAGAGGAAGGGGCACAGATACGCAGTATTTT. Its translation: CATSRGRGTDTQYF.

This CDR3 is CASSPGTGGNEKLFF. The CDR3 coding sequence is TGCGCCAGCAGCCCAGGGACAGGGGGAAATGAAAAACTGTTTTTT. The chain links TRBV4-3 to TRBJ1-4; 11 nucleotides align to TRBD1. With 4 bases clipped from V and 5 bases from J, the junction kept 3 bases outside the gene matches. The germline V gene has CDR1 LGHNA and CDR2 YSLEER. This CDR3 is built from 15 residues.

The chain couples TRBV6-5 to TRBJ2-7; perhaps TRBD2 as D (6 bases). The CDR3 loop spans 14 amino acids. V was trimmed by 0 bases and J by 6 bases, leaving 12 bases between them. The germline gives CDR1 MNHEY, CDR2 SVGAGI. CDR3 in DNA: TGTGCCAGCAGTTACTCGAGCGTCGGGGGCGAGCAGTACTTC. This codes for CASSYSSVGGEQYF.

J is TRBJ2-5 and V is TRBV5-4; 13 positions agree with TRBD2. The DNA end favors TRBJ2-7, so the J call may be wrong. Germline values: CDR1 SGHNT, CDR2 YYREEE (reference sequence). CDR3 length equals 16 residues. The CDR3 DNA reads TGTGCCAGCAGCTTGGGGGGGACTAGCGGGACTTACGAGCAGTACTTC. Translation: CASSLGGTSGTYEQYF.

This rearrangement joins TRBV27 to TRBJ2-1; D is possibly TRBD1 (6 bases). CDR3 length: 17 amino acids. The V gene's germline CDR1 is MNHEY and CDR2 SMNVEV (reference sequence). Trimming removed 3 bases at V and 0 bases at J, with 15 bases between. CDR3 bases: TGTGCCAGCAGTTTCTTGGGACACACCGGCTCCTACAATGAGCAGTTCTTC. Its translation: CASSFLGHTGSYNEQFF.

This clone showed up just once. The CDR3 protein is CSVGDEKLFF. For the CDR3, the DNA is TGCAGCGTTGGGGATGAAAAACTGTTTTTT. This chain uses TRBV29-1 with TRBJ1-4; D unclear. The CDR3 loop spans 10 amino acids. V was trimmed by 4 bases and J by 6 bases, leaving 3 bases between them. Per the germline V gene, CDR1 is SQVTM and CDR2 is ANQGSEA. Full variable domain (missing parts from reference TRBV29-1 and TRBJ1-4): SAVISQKPSRDICQRGTSLTIQCQVDSQVTMMFWYRQQPGQSLTLIATANQGSEATYESGFVIDKFPISRPNLTFSTLTVSNMSPEDSSIYLCSVGDEKLFFGSGTQLSVL.

This clone was detected once. The rearrangement links TRBV7-2 to TRBJ2-1, with D hard to call. CDR3 size: 13 residues. The ends were cut back, 2 bases at V and 3 bases at J, with 5 bases in the middle. Germline V gene sequence: CDR1 SGHTA, CDR2 FQGNSA. The CDR3 sequence is CASSLPSYNEQFF. Here the CDR3 DNA reads TGTGCCAGCAGCTTACCCAGCTACAATGAGCAGTTCTTC.

In the case of this clone: In the same sample, other DNA sequences code for this CDR3. V and J are TRBV5-6 and TRBJ2-7; D perhaps matches TRBD2 (6 bases). Germline V gives CDR1 SGHDT, CDR2 YYEEEE. Trimming removed 4 bases at V and 4 bases at J, with 9 bases between. The CDR3 is made up of 12 amino acids. DNA of the CDR3: TGTGCCAGCAGCCTGGGGACTTACGAGCAGTACTTC. It is translated as CASSLGTYEQYF.

This chain uses TRBV2 with TRBJ2-1; 8 bases line up with TRBD2. The V and J ends lost 6 bases and 2 bases, in that order; junction bases with no gene match: 9. Germline assignment: CDR1 SNHLY and CDR2 FYNNEI. The length of the CDR3 is 16 residues. DNA of the CDR3: TGTGCCAGCAGCTTCGGACTAGCCGGAGCCTACAATGAGCAGTTCTTC. Protein: CASSFGLAGAYNEQFF.

The genes are TRBV4-2 and TRBJ2-1, with D possibly matching TRBD1 (6 bases). V shed 5 bases and J shed 10 bases, with 21 bases lying between them. CDR3 length: 15 residues. The germline V gene encodes CDR1 LGHNA and CDR2 YNFKEQ. The CDR3 DNA is TGTGCCAGCAGCAGGGGGACGCTCAATGTAAAGGAGCAGTTCTTC. It translates to CASSRGTLNVKEQFF.